These T cell receptor beta chains were read from a single sample in a study of monozygotic twins with inflammatory bowel disease. TCRdb reanalyzed the 5' RACE reads, giving one entry per CDR3 protein sequence and no DNA. The sample has over 350,000 distinct CDR3 sequences. What was sequenced was blood. The source is a human donor with ulcerative colitis or Crohn's disease, or a healthy co-twin of an affected twin (not recorded which). The CDR3 runs from the conserved cysteine through the conserved F or W. The order of the fields is V gene, J gene, CDR3 protein.

TRBV7-2	TRBJ2-3	CASSDLGTASTDTQYF
TRBV5-1	TRBJ2-1	CASSWLPTSCYNEQFF
TRBV11-2	TRBJ2-2	CASRSGTGGIYDTGELFF
TRBV4-3	TRBJ2-4	CASSQDPTGNENIQYF
TRBV5-4	TRBJ2-1	CASSLPRNNEQFF
TRBV11-1	TRBJ2-6	CASSDRGDGYSGANVLTF
TRBV3-1	TRBJ2-7	CASSRNGQGPYEQYF
TRBV20-1	TRBJ1-5	CSAGARDRVRGPQHF
TRBV24-1	TRBJ2-2	CATSDWRGELFF
TRBV10-3	TRBJ2-5	CAISEQGETQYF
TRBV5-1	TRBJ1-1	CASSPQPDIRTEAFF
TRBV6-6	TRBJ1-2	CASSYDAVLVGYTF
TRBV20-1	TRBJ1-6	CSANMRDGRPLHF
TRBV19	TRBJ2-7	CASSIAGESSYEQYF
TRBV7-2	TRBJ2-2	CASSLRAGRNTGELFF
TRBV12-3/TRBV12-4	TRBJ2-3	CASSFGSFSSQYF